Listed here are 27 T cell receptor beta chains from one sample, sequenced in a study of OX40 agonist ivuxolimab in advanced cancers. Data came from immunoSEQ multiplex PCR; TCRdb stores just in-frame clones and leaves some out. The sample includes tens of thousands of clones, approximately 84% seen only once; the top ten take about 13%. Sample: CD4+ or CD8+ T cells sorted from blood, taken in a trial of the OX40 agonist ivuxolimab. All receptors come from an adult with an advanced solid tumor such as melanoma, head and neck, liver or kidney cancer.

The genes are TRBV18 and TRBJ2-7, with D tentatively TRBD1 (6 bases). V was pared by 2 bases and J by 0 bases, with 17 bases between. This CDR3 spans 17 amino acids. Germline-derived CDR1 and CDR2 are KGHSH and LQKENI. The CDR3 loop is CASSPRAGDALSYEQYF. The CDR3 coding sequence is TGTGCCAGCTCACCAAGGGCAGGGGACGCCCTCTCCTACGAGCAGTACTTC.

This chain links TRBV27 with TRBJ2-2; possible D gene TRBD2, 6 bases. With 3 bases removed from V and 4 bases from J, the gap between germline ends came to 12 bases. The germline CDR1 and CDR2 sequences are MNHEY and SMNVEV (reference sequence). The CDR3 has 15 amino acids. The CDR3: CASSLGRGSTGELFF. The CDR3 coding sequence is TGTGCCAGCAGTTTGGGGCGGGGTAGCACCGGGGAGCTGTTTTTT.

The rearrangement links TRBV5-1 to TRBJ2-7, with 7 bases that match TRBD1. V shed 6 bases and J 3 bases; nucleotides not matched to a gene: 12. CDR3 length: 15 residues. From germline, CDR1 is SGHRS and CDR2 YFSETQ. The CDR3 loop reads CASTTGQAAYYEQYF. The CDR3 region has the DNA TGCGCCAGCACGACCGGACAGGCCGCGTACTACGAGCAGTACTTC.

J is TRBJ2-1 and V is TRBV2, with 7 bases that match TRBD2. Germline CDR1 and CDR2: SNHLY and FYNNEI. V lost 7 bases to trimming and J lost 9 bases; unmatched junction nucleotides: 12. CDR3 length equals 14 residues. The CDR3 bases are TGTGCCAGCACTTACACCTCGCGCGGGAGTGAGCAGTTCTTC. Its protein product is CASTYTSRGSEQFF.

This clone is medium-sized (0.01 to 0.1%). This sequence joins TRBV6-5 and TRBJ2-7; 10 bases are a match to TRBD1. Trimming at V came to 8 bases and at J to 2 bases, leaving 9 bases not matched to a gene. CDR1 is MNHEY and CDR2 is SVGAGI in the germline V gene. The CDR3 has 15 residues. CDR3: CASRLRGQGTYEQYF. Here the CDR3 DNA reads TGTGCCAGCCGCCTGAGGGGACAGGGGACCTACGAGCAGTACTTC.

This chain connects TRBV7-2 to TRBJ2-3, with D perhaps TRBD1 (5 bases). V shed 5 bases and J shed 3 bases, with 9 bases lying between them. Germline V gives CDR1 SGHTA, CDR2 FQGNSA. The CDR3 has 13 residues. CDR3 DNA sequence: TGTGCCAGCAGCGGGCAGGGTACAGATACGCAGTATTTT. As protein: CASSGQGTDTQYF.

Of note for this clone: The sample holds other DNA sequences that translate to the same CDR3. The chain couples TRBV15 to TRBJ2-5, with no clear D. V dropped 1 base and J dropped 1 base, with 4 bases sitting between them. This CDR3 has 13 amino acids. In germline, CDR1 is LNHNV, CDR2 YYDKDF (reference sequence). The CDR3 nucleotides are TGTGCCACCAGCAGAGGAAGCCAAGAGACCCAGTACTTC. This encodes CATSRGSQETQYF.

The chain employs TRBV13 and TRBJ1-3; 10 bases map to TRBD1. The CDR3 is made up of 17 amino acids. V lost 0 bases, J lost 1 base, and 3 bases stayed unmatched. Germline V gene sequence: CDR1 PRHDT, CDR2 FYEKMQ (reference sequence). The CDR3 DNA reads as TGTGCCAGCAGCTTAGGGGGACAGGGGTCGTCTGGAAACACCATATATTTT. Its protein product is CASSLGGQGSSGNTIYF. Based on the CDR3 plus reference TRBV13 and TRBJ1-3, the full variable domain is AAGVIQSPRHLIKEKRETATLKCYPIPRHDTVYWYQQGPGQDPQFLISFYEKMQSDKGSIPDRFSAQQFSDYHSELNMSSLELGDSALYFCASSLGGQGSSGNTIYFGEGSWLTVV.

V gene TRBV5-1 combines with J gene TRBJ2-1, with a weak D call TRBD1 (5 bases). This CDR3 spans 14 amino acids. V lost 0 bases, J lost 7 bases, and 11 bases lay in between. CDR1 is SGHRS and CDR2 is YFSETQ in the germline V gene. CDR3 protein: CASSLVVGRNEQFF. The CDR3 DNA follows: TGCGCCAGCAGCTTGGTTGTGGGGCGGAATGAGCAGTTCTTC.

This clone was counted only a few times. The V and J genes are TRBV19 and TRBJ1-4; D is unresolved. Trimming removed 3 bases at V and 8 bases at J, with 13 bases between. Germline-derived CDR1 and CDR2 are LNHDA and SQIVND (reference sequence). The CDR3 covers 14 residues. CDR3 in DNA: TGTGCCAGTAGTATCGAGGCGGAGGCCGAAAAACTGTTTTTT. Protein: CASSIEAEAEKLFF.

In the case of this clone: At one end, the junction sequence differs from germline, possibly due to a read error. The chain uses TRBV14 and TRBJ1-1; TRBD1 aligns across 7 bases. CDR1 SGHDN and CDR2 FVKESK come from the germline V gene. This CDR3 contains 14 residues. The CDR3 protein is CASSLTGWGTGAFF. The CDR3 nucleotides read TGTGCCAGCAGCCTGACAGGGTGGGGGACTGGAGCTTTCTTT.

The CDR3 nucleotides read TGTGCCAGCACCGGGGGGAGGAACACTGAAGCTTTCTTT. The encoded protein is CASTGGRNTEAFF. This chain joins TRBV7-8 and TRBJ1-1, with a tentative D call TRBD1 (5 bases). The CDR3 is 13 residues long. V lost 7 bases, J lost 1 base, and 10 bases lay in between. Per germline, CDR1 SGHVS and CDR2 FQNEAQ.

This chain links TRBV7-9 with TRBJ2-1; no clear D. V shed 2 bases and J shed 6 bases, with 8 bases lying between them. Germline lookup yields CDR1 SEHNR and CDR2 FQNEAQ (reference sequence). The CDR3 length is 13 residues. The CDR3: CASSLTVGNEQFF. CDR3 in DNA: TGTGCCAGCAGCTTAACGGTAGGCAATGAGCAGTTCTTC.

This rearrangement joins TRBV6-1 to TRBJ1-1; TRBD1 aligns across 10 bases. This CDR3 region has 16 residues. After removal of 0 bases from V and 10 bases from J, the junction contained 11 bases not matched to a gene. CDR1 and CDR2 (germline): MNHNS, SASEGT. The CDR3 DNA reads TGTGCCAGCAGTGAAGCGACGGGACAGGGGACGGTAGTAGCTTTCTTT. Translated: CASSEATGQGTVVAFF.

The V gene is TRBV28, the J gene TRBJ1-2, with D perhaps TRBD1 (5 bases). Trimming left V 7 bases short and J 3 bases short, with 30 bases between. The CDR3 is made up of 19 amino acids. The germline V gene has CDR1 MDHEN and CDR2 SYDVKM. CDR3 bases: TGTGCCAGCACCGACCCCGGGCAGATGCTCCTAACCAGGGACTATGGCTACACCTTC. Protein: CASTDPGQMLLTRDYGYTF.

In nucleotides, the CDR3 is TGTGCCAGCAGCCCCCGGACAGGCCACGGCGAGCAGTACTTC. Protein: CASSPRTGHGEQYF. The V and J genes are TRBV11-2 and TRBJ2-7, with TRBD1 matching 7 bases. The CDR3 covers 14 residues. Trimming removed 5 bases from V and 6 bases from J; junction bases left unmatched: 10. Germline V lookup: CDR1 SGHAT, CDR2 FQNNGV. The full variable domain, its missing parts supplied by reference TRBV11-2 and TRBJ2-7, is EAGVAQSPRYKIIEKRQSVAFWCNPISGHATLYWYQQILGQGPKLLIQFQNNGVVDDSQLPKDRFSAERLKGVDSTLKIQPAKLEDSAVYLCASSPRTGHGEQYFGPGTRLTVT.

This chain uses TRBV29-1 with TRBJ1-2, with TRBD1 matching over 8 bases. V lost 4 bases and J lost 8; bases outside the gene matches: 6. The CDR3 sequence is 12 residues long. The germline V gene encodes CDR1 SQVTM and CDR2 ANQGSEA. CDR3 bases: TGCAGCGTTGGGCCCGCAGGGGGCGGCTACACCTTC. It encodes CSVGPAGGGYTF.

This chain joins TRBV5-1 and TRBJ2-1; TRBD2 is a possible D gene (5 bases). Trimming stripped 0 bases from V and 0 bases from J, with 10 bases between. The CDR3 is 16 residues long. Germline values: CDR1 SGHRS, CDR2 YFSETQ. The CDR3 here is CASSLVLASSYNEQFF. CDR3 nucleotide sequence: TGCGCCAGCAGCTTGGTCCTAGCCTCCTCCTACAATGAGCAGTTCTTC.

The chain is built from TRBV15 and TRBJ1-5; D gene ambiguous. Trimming took off 0 bases at V and 7 bases at J, with 13 bases between the two ends. The CDR3 runs to 15 residues. Germline V CDR1 and CDR2: LNHNV, YYDKDF (reference sequence). CDR3 residues: CATSRETASGQPQHF. CDR3 bases: TGTGCCACCAGCAGAGAGACGGCCTCTGGACAGCCCCAGCATTTT.

The gene calls are TRBV2 and TRBJ1-1, with a tentative D call TRBD1 (6 bases). Trimming removed 8 bases from V and 5 bases from J, with 12 bases in between. CDR3 length: 12 amino acids. Per the germline V gene, CDR1 is SNHLY and CDR2 is FYNNEI. CDR3 nucleotides: TGTGCCAGCGAACAGGGCCGGACTGAAGCTTTCTTT. Translated, it gives CASEQGRTEAFF.

This chain connects TRBV10-3 to TRBJ1-4; D gene unclear. Germline lookup yields CDR1 ENHRY and CDR2 SYGVKD. This CDR3 has 13 residues. V lost 4 bases, J lost 5 bases, and 8 bases lay in between. The CDR3 DNA follows: TGTGCCATCAGTGGACGGCTCAATGAAAAACTGTTTTTT. It translates to CAISGRLNEKLFF.

The chain combines TRBV29-1 with TRBJ2-2, with 7 bases identical to TRBD1. CDR3 length: 15 residues. Germline values: CDR1 SQVTM, CDR2 ANQGSEA. J gave up 4 bases and V 7 bases, and 12 bases lay outside the gene matches. The CDR3 loop reads CSASATGSATGELFF. CDR3 bases: TGCAGCGCGAGCGCGACAGGGTCGGCCACCGGGGAGCTGTTTTTT.

This clone came up a few times. The chain carries TRBV18 and TRBJ1-5; 7 positions agree with TRBD1. The CDR3 runs to 16 residues. The germline V gene encodes CDR1 KGHSH and CDR2 LQKENI. V dropped 4 bases and J dropped 1; count of bases not matched to a gene: 7. CDR3 nucleotides: TGTGCCAGCTCACGATCGTCAGGGGGGAGCAATCAGCCCCAGCATTTT. Its translation: CASSRSSGGSNQPQHF.

The chain uses TRBV19 and TRBJ1-1; perhaps TRBD1 as D (6 bases). V was cut by 2 bases and J by 4 bases, with 11 bases left in between. The CDR3 is 14 residues long. From germline, CDR1 is LNHDA and CDR2 SQIVND (reference sequence). The CDR3 spells CASSIQGISTEAFF. In DNA, the CDR3 is TGTGCCAGTAGTATACAGGGGATCAGCACTGAAGCTTTCTTT. Combining the CDR3 with reference TRBV19 and TRBJ1-1 gives the whole variable domain DGGITQSPKYLFRKEGQNVTLSCEQNLNHDAMYWYRQDPGQGLRLIYYSQIVNDFQKGDIAEGYSVSREKKESFPLTVTSAQKNPTAFYLCASSIQGISTEAFFGQGTRLTVV.

This clone occurred a few times. This chain uses TRBV5-4 with TRBJ2-2; 15 bases are shared with TRBD2. The germline V gene encodes CDR1 SGHNT and CDR2 YYREEE (reference sequence). Trimming at V came to 6 bases and at J to 6 bases, leaving 9 bases not matched to a gene. The CDR3 contains 17 residues. CDR3 bases: TGTGCCAGCACCCCTGGGACTAGCGGGAGGAGGTCCGGGGAGCTGTTTTTT. Its protein is CASTPGTSGRRSGELFF.

The V gene is TRBV5-5, the J gene TRBJ2-2; TRBD1 matches 8 bases. V lost 6 bases and J lost 1; bases outside the gene matches: 11. This CDR3 spans 17 amino acids. Germline lookup yields CDR1 SGHKS and CDR2 YYEKEE (reference sequence). CDR3 protein: CASTSARTGRNTGELFF. As DNA, the CDR3 is TGTGCCAGCACCTCCGCCCGGACAGGGAGGAACACCGGGGAGCTGTTTTTT.

This chain connects TRBV5-1 to TRBJ1-4, with 9 bases fitting TRBD1. Germline V CDR1 and CDR2: SGHRS, YFSETQ. The V segment lost 5 bases and the J segment 7 bases; nucleotides outside the gene matches: 6. The CDR3 sequence is 14 residues long. CDR3 in DNA: TGCGCCAGCAGACTCGGGACAGGGCCTGAAAAACTGTTTTTT. This gives the protein CASRLGTGPEKLFF.